This TCR beta chain emerged from a study of cytomegalovirus exposure and HLA in healthy donors. This clone occurred a few times. Its antigen is currently unknown. The V and J ends lost 0 bases and 4 bases respectively, with 10 bases between them. The germline V gene has CDR1 SQVTM and CDR2 ANQGSEA. This CDR3 spans 13 amino acids. Study outcomes and limitations: Accurate HLA-A and HLA-B prediction from TCR beta sequences was reported for most subjects.

PCR employed 60 Vbeta and 13 Jbeta primers. The protocol was immunoSEQ multiplex PCR, while the TCRdb copy is restricted to in-frame clones and leaves out a portion. The data show 100,000 to 150,000 clones, 60% to 85% seen once. The TCR originated in a woman aged 35 to 49 in good health and CMV-seronegative. Sequenced sample: PBMCs. V is TRBV29-1 and J is TRBJ2-7; a possible D gene is TRBD2 (6 bases). CDR3 bases: TGCAGCGTTGAAGAATCAAGCGGGTACGAGCAGTACTTC. It specifies CSVEESSGYEQYF.